These T cell receptor beta chains were read from a single sample in a study of regulatory T cells in long-lasting Graves disease. TCRdb reanalysed the multiplex PCR reads using MiXCR and keeps one entry per CDR3 protein. The data contain 400,000 to 550,000 distinct CDR3 sequences, 15% to 20% of them seen just once; the ten biggest clones take up about 11%. These records were also assigned to another study, of T cells in Graves' hyperthyroidism and ophthalmopathy.

Here the sequenced sample was peripheral blood mononuclear cells (PBMCs), taken at new diagnosis, from a patient treated with antithyroid drugs. Every receptor here comes from a young woman with Graves disease. Both conserved end residues are part of each CDR3. The order of the fields is V gene, clone size, J gene, D gene, CDR3 DNA, CDR3 protein. A D gene is named only where the DNA matches it firmly. Clone size is shown for a subset of rows, as once, few, many or a class of expanded clone.

TRBV5-5	many	TRBJ2-5	TRBD1	TGTGCCAGCAGTCCAACAGGGGCTCAAGAGACCCAGTACTTC	CASSPTGAQETQYF
TRBV30	many	TRBJ1-5	NA	TGTGCCTGGAACGGGGTTAAAGCGGAGCCCCAGCATTTT	CAWNGVKAEPQHF
TRBV5-6	NA	TRBJ2-5	NA	TGTGCCAGCAGCTTTGGGGGAGGCCAAGAGACCCAGTGCTTC	CASSFGGGQETQCF
TRBV5-1	many	TRBJ2-5	TRBD2	TGCGCCAGCAGCTTGTCCGGGACTAGCGGGAGGAGATGGGCGTTCGAGACCCAGTACTTC	CASSLSGTSGRRWAFETQYF
TRBV5-1	few	TRBJ2-2	NA	TGCGCCAGCAGCCCGGGGGAGATAAACACCGGGGAGCTGTTTTTT	CASSPGEINTGELFF
TRBV12-3/TRBV12-4	many	TRBJ2-1	TRBD2	TGTGCCAGCAGTTTGGTTAGGACTAGCGGGAGTGGGGTTGGTGGGGACAATGAGCAGTTCTTC	CASSLVRTSGSGVGGDNEQFF
TRBV20-1	many	TRBJ2-1	NA	TGCAGTGCTAGAGCTGAGGGAGAAAATGAGCAGTTCTTC	CSARAEGENEQFF
TRBV15	many	TRBJ1-1	NA	TGTGCCACCGAGGAGTCCGGAGGCACTGAAGCTTTCTTT	CATEESGGTEAFF
TRBV28	NA	TRBJ2-1	TRBD2	TGTGCCAGCAGGGATGGGGACTTACGGGGGGACAATGAGCAGTTCTTC	CASRDGDLRGDNEQFF
TRBV15	few	TRBJ2-7	NA	TGTGCCACCAGCAGAGATTTTCGGAGCTCCTACGAGCAGTACTTC	CATSRDFRSSYEQYF
TRBV2	NA	TRBJ2-4	TRBD2	TGTGCCAGCAGCGGACTAGGCAGAGACATTCAGTACTTC	CASSGLGRDIQYF
TRBV7-2	many	TRBJ2-1	NA	TGTGCCAGCAGCTTTAGTCAAAGTCTGTACAATGAGCAGTTCTTC	CASSFSQSLYNEQFF
TRBV12-3/TRBV12-4	NA	TRBJ1-4	NA	TGTGCCAGCAGTTTCGGCCAGTTCAATAATGAAAAACTGTTTTTT	CASSFGQFNNEKLFF
TRBV3-1	many	TRBJ2-7	NA	TGTGCCAGCAGCCAAGATTTCGGTGGGCAGTACTTC	CASSQDFGGQYF
TRBV6-2/TRBV6-3	NA	TRBJ2-3	NA	TGTGCCAGCAGACCTGCTTGGGGACAAGATACGCAGTATTTT	CASRPAWGQDTQYF
TRBV14	NA	TRBJ1-1	NA	TGTGCCAGCAGCCGACTCCCGCAGGGCACTAAAGCTTTCTTT	CASSRLPQGTKAFF
TRBV13	many	TRBJ2-1	TRBD1	TGTGCCAGCAGCTCCCCCTCCGGGACAGGGCGCAATGAGCAGTTCTTC	CASSSPSGTGRNEQFF
TRBV18	many	TRBJ2-7	NA	TGTGCCAGCTCACCAATTTCCGGGAGAGATAACGAGCAGTACTTC	CASSPISGRDNEQYF
TRBV4-3	NA	TRBJ2-1	NA	TGCGCCAGCAGCCAAGATTTGAGTACCCAGGAGCAGTTCTTC	CASSQDLSTQEQFF
TRBV11-2	many	TRBJ2-7	NA	TGTGCCAGCAGCCCCTCCCCGCAGGCCACCTACGAGCAGTACTTC	CASSPSPQATYEQYF
TRBV28	many	TRBJ1-1	NA	TGTGCCAGCATGCGAGTCCCTGGGGAGTGGACTGAAGCTTTCTTT	CASMRVPGEWTEAFF
TRBV7-8	many	TRBJ2-1	NA	TGTGCCAGCAGCTCCCGGGTGAACGCCAACAATGAGCAGTTCTTC	CASSSRVNANNEQFF